This TCR beta chain was identified in a study of cytomegalovirus exposure and HLA in healthy donors. Study findings and constraints: Presence/absence analyses treated sequencing depth as roughly uniform across donors.

After removal of 6 bases from V and 6 bases from J, the junction contained 10 bases not matched to a gene. Germline loops: CDR1 MNHNY, CDR2 SVGAGI (reference sequence). This CDR3 spans 16 amino acids. When sampled, the donors appeared nominally healthy, though they likely had unrecorded immune exposures. Details on this clone: What it recognizes is unknown.

Primers: 60 Vbeta forward and 13 Jbeta reverse. Study processing details: In a later analysis, the count reached 80 million or so unique TCR beta chains, with 9 million to 11 million shared. Profiled with immunoSEQ multiplex PCR; TCRdb holds only in-frame clones, not every one. V, J and clone size are those of that table, while D and trimming were read from the DNA. The repertoire holds about 170,000 clones, with 76% as singletons. The V gene is TRBV6-6, the J gene TRBJ2-3; the match to TRBD2 covers 12 bases. The receptor comes from a female donor in good health and CMV-seronegative. The sequencing sample was made of PBMCs. The CDR3 loop is CASSRGLAGPTDTQYF. The CDR3 DNA follows: TGTGCCAGCAGCCGTGGACTAGCGGGACCAACGGATACGCAGTATTTT.